This T cell receptor beta chain was recorded in a study of T cells in Graves' hyperthyroidism and ophthalmopathy. Study-level points and caveats: Most thyroid clonotypes with frequency above 0.001 were detected in blood. Model output signaled ophthalmopathy a median approximately 6.2 months ahead of onset.

The study left out patients who had uncontrolled infection, other autoimmune disease, pregnancy or lactation. The germline V gene encodes CDR1 WNHNN and CDR2 SYGVQD (reference sequence). This CDR3 is 16 amino acids long. This clonotype showed up just once. Antigen unknown. Its ends do not fully match the called genes, so a read error is possible. Researchers took RNA transcripts and amplified the TCR beta CDR3 regions from them. Carried out on the TCR CDR3, a first-round RT-PCR used the HTBI primer set. TCRdb recomputed calls from the multiplex PCR reads with MiXCR, one row per CDR3 protein. The sample records about 640,000 distinct CDR3 sequences, roughly 46% being singletons.

This receptor was taken from an adult man with Graves' disease, either hyperthyroidism or ophthalmopathy (not recorded which). The specimen sequenced was peripheral blood or thyroid tissue (not recorded which). The V call is TRBV10-1, the J call TRBJ1-6; 11 nucleotides match TRBD1. CDR3 sequence: CASRPSDRGLLSPLHF. In DNA, the CDR3 is TGTGCCAGCAGACCCTCGGACAGGGGGCTTTTATCACCCCTCCACTTT.